The subject of this entry is one T cell receptor beta chain. Its specificity is not known. The sample comes from a study of T-cell reconstitution after alpha-beta-depleted transplantation in children. Study-level results: Reports say that about two months after transplant, the alpha-beta T cells came out of several hundred graft clones that had expanded.

As it was prepared, the TCRbeta library received unique molecular identifiers. TCRdb ran MiXCR on the PCR reads and lists one entry per CDR3 protein. The sample lists 77,000 or so distinct CDR3 sequences; roughly 18% were seen once. Sequenced here: PBMCs, mostly from graft donor cells, sampled 360 days after TCRalphabeta/CD19-depleted stem cell transplant. This clonotype originated in a male patient aged 2 to 10 who had a stem cell transplant for acute lymphoblastic leukemia, so the T cells may come from the graft donor.

DNA for the CDR3: TGTGCCAGCAGCCAAGCTTGGACAGATAACTACGAGCAGTACTTC. Translation gives CASSQAWTDNYEQYF. The chain employs TRBV3-1 and TRBJ2-7, with D possibly TRBD1 on 6 matching bases. The CDR3 runs 15 residues. V was clipped by 1 base and J by 3 bases, with 13 bases between them. Looked up from germline, CDR1 is LGHDT and CDR2 is YNNKEL (reference sequence).